The 16 T cell receptor beta chains listed next were all sequenced from one sample in a study of cytomegalovirus exposure and HLA in healthy donors. Here immunoSEQ multiplex PCR was the method, and the copy in TCRdb shows in-frame clones only, minus some. The profile shows some 290,000 clones, over 75% of them singletons. The sample comprised PBMCs. These TCRs come from a man under 40 in good health and CMV-seronegative.

The count of this clone is one. This chain connects TRBV7-9 to TRBJ1-4, with TRBD1 matching 7 bases. With V trimmed by 5 bases and J by 4 bases, 4 bases remained unmatched. Germline V gene data show CDR1 as SEHNR and CDR2 as FQNEAQ (reference sequence). The CDR3 is made up of 14 amino acids. Here the CDR3 reads CASSPGQLNEKLFF. CDR3 bases: TGTGCCAGCAGCCCGGGACAGCTTAATGAAAAACTGTTTTTT.

V usage is TRBV18 and J usage is TRBJ2-2, with a weak D call TRBD1 (6 bases). From germline, CDR1 is KGHSH and CDR2 LQKENI. Trimming removed 6 bases at V and 2 bases at J, with 13 bases between. The CDR3 runs to 15 residues. The CDR3 reads CASSDGQINTGELFF. In DNA form, the CDR3 reads TGTGCCAGCTCGGACGGACAGATAAACACCGGGGAGCTGTTTTTT.

The rearrangement joins TRBV7-5 to TRBJ1-1; TRBD1, as called in the table, went unchecked against the DNA. TRBV7-5 is termed a pseudogene. The CDR3 covers 17 residues. CDR3 region: CARSLTDRVVCGTEAFF. CDR3 sequence (DNA): TGTGCCAGAAGCTTAACGGACAGGGTTGTTTGTGGCACTGAAGCTTTCTTT.

J is TRBJ1-5 and V is TRBV12-5; TRBD1 agrees at 9 bases. Germline-derived CDR1 and CDR2 are LGHNT and FRNRAP. Trimming at V came to 3 bases and at J to 7 bases, leaving 7 bases not matched to a gene. The CDR3 extends over 15 amino acids. The CDR3 DNA follows: TGTGCTAGTGGTTTAGAAACAGGGGGCCGGCAGCCCCAGCATTTT. Translation gives CASGLETGGRQPQHF.

This rearrangement joins TRBV4-3 to TRBJ1-4; D is uncertain. V was clipped by 3 bases and J by 5 bases, with 7 bases between them. Germline-derived CDR1 and CDR2 are LGHNA and YSLEER. This CDR3 region has 13 residues. CDR3 amino acids: CASSQMRNEKLFF. The DNA for the CDR3 is TGCGCCAGCAGCCAGATGAGGAATGAAAAACTGTTTTTT.

The chain couples TRBV5-6 to TRBJ2-7, with 8 bases lining up with TRBD1. This CDR3 is built from 13 residues. CDR1 is SGHDT, CDR2 YYEEEE, per germline. With 4 bases clipped from V and 2 bases from J, the junction kept 2 bases outside the gene matches. The CDR3 nucleotides are TGTGCCAGCAGCCCGGACAGGGCCTACGAGCAGTACTTC. Protein: CASSPDRAYEQYF.

The chain couples TRBV4-3 to TRBJ1-2; 8 bases line up with TRBD1. The V segment lost 0 bases and the J segment 4 bases; nucleotides outside the gene matches: 4. The CDR3 consists of 15 residues. Germline V gene data show CDR1 as LGHNA and CDR2 as YSLEER. This CDR3 is CASSQETGVIYGYTF. CDR3 sequence (DNA): TGCGCCAGCAGCCAAGAGACAGGGGTTATCTATGGCTACACCTTC.

The chain is built from TRBV13 and TRBJ1-2; 7 bases fit TRBD1. The J segment lost 7 bases and the V segment lost 3 bases, leaving 8 bases of the junction unmatched. This CDR3 spans 14 amino acids. Germline CDR1 is PRHDT and CDR2 is FYEKMQ (reference sequence). CDR3 sequence (DNA): TGTGCCAGCAGCTTCTCCACAGGGGTGGGTGGCTACACCTTC. Amino acid sequence: CASSFSTGVGGYTF.

The chain uses TRBV15 and TRBJ2-5; weak D call: TRBD1 (6 bases). Germline CDR1 LNHNV, CDR2 YYDKDF (reference sequence). V was trimmed by 4 bases and J by 0 bases, leaving 15 bases between them. The CDR3 loop spans 16 amino acids. CDR3 DNA: TGTGCCACCAGCACCCCCGGGACAAGACACCAAGAGACCCAGTACTTC. Amino acids: CATSTPGTRHQETQYF.

This clone was seen only a few times. The chain is built from TRBV5-8 and TRBJ1-2; 8 bases are a match to TRBD1. CDR1 and CDR2 from the germline V gene are SGHTS and YDEGEE. This CDR3 has 13 residues. Trimming removed 4 bases from V and 7 bases from J; junction bases left unmatched: 6. In DNA form, the CDR3 reads TGTGCCAGCAGCCCGGACAGGGCAATTGGCTACACCTTC. Translation gives CASSPDRAIGYTF.

V and J are TRBV7-9 and TRBJ2-7; no reliable D call. From germline, CDR1 is SEHNR and CDR2 FQNEAQ (reference sequence). V was shortened by 5 bases and J by 0 bases, with 11 bases between the two germline ends. This CDR3 is built from 14 residues. CDR3 loop: CASSPFESSYEQYF. The CDR3 DNA reads TGTGCCAGCAGCCCCTTTGAGAGCTCCTACGAGCAGTACTTC.

On this clone: One junction end disagrees with the germline gene, perhaps due to a read error. V gene TRBV15 combines with J gene TRBJ2-1, with D hard to call. The CDR3 spans 15 residues. Germline V gene sequence: CDR1 LNHNV, CDR2 YYDKDF (reference sequence). As DNA, the CDR3 is TGTGCCACCAGCAGAGATGGCAGTTTAAGAAAAATGGAGCTCTTC. This codes for CATSRDGSLRKMELF. The full variable domain, with the rest looked up from reference TRBV15 and TRBJ2-1, is DAMVIQNPRYQVTQFGKPVTLSCSQTLNHNVMYWYQQKSSQAPKLLFHYYDKDFNNEADTPDNFQSRRPNTSFCFLDIRSPGLGDTAMYLCATSRDGSLRKMELFGPGTRLTVL.

The rearrangement uses TRBV27 and TRBJ1-6; 7 nucleotides agree with TRBD1. The CDR3 runs to 14 residues. Germline CDR1 reads MNHEY; CDR2 reads SMNVEV (reference sequence). The V gene end was trimmed by 10 bases and the J gene end by 3 bases; junction bases not matched to a gene: 6. CDR3 in DNA: TGTGCCACCAGGGGGGGTTTCTATAATTCACCCCTCCACTTT. Its protein product is CATRGGFYNSPLHF.

The V call is TRBV6-4, the J call TRBJ2-1, with D possibly being TRBD2 (5 bases). The ends were cut back, 5 bases at V and 0 bases at J, with 14 bases in the middle. The germline V gene has CDR1 MRHNA and CDR2 SNTAGT. The length of the CDR3 is 16 residues. The DNA of the CDR3 is TGTGCCAGCAGTCCAACCCTAGCTGACTCCTACAATGAGCAGTTCTTC. Encoded protein: CASSPTLADSYNEQFF.

This clone was counted a few times. The chain employs TRBV7-9 and TRBJ1-4; 8 bases fit TRBD1. The CDR3 spans 15 residues. Per the germline V gene, CDR1 is SEHNR and CDR2 is FQNEAQ (reference sequence). V trimming: 0 bases; J trimming: 7 bases; junction bases outside the gene matches: 4. CDR3 bases: TGTGCCAGCAGCTTAGCTACAGGGGGAGGTGAAAAACTGTTTTTT. Translated, it gives CASSLATGGGEKLFF.

This chain links TRBV20-1 with TRBJ2-5; D is uncertain. V lost 6 bases, J lost 4 bases, and 9 bases lay in between. The CDR3 loop spans 11 amino acids. Germline CDR1 and CDR2: DFQATT and SNEGSKA (reference sequence). This CDR3 reads CSATNGETQYF. CDR3 DNA sequence: TGCAGTGCCACTAATGGAGAGACCCAGTACTTC.